The next 30 T cell receptor beta chains were all read from a single sample in a study of cytomegalovirus exposure and HLA in healthy donors. Vbeta (60) and Jbeta (13) primers were used in the PCR. Some clones are missing from TCRdb's copy, which holds only in-frame ones; the method was immunoSEQ multiplex PCR. The sample lists about 130,000 clones, 70% to 75% occurring once. The source material was PBMCs. These receptor sequences come from a middle-aged woman in good health and CMV-seropositive.

The chain carries TRBV6-1 and TRBJ1-2; D is uncertain. Between the trimmed V and J ends, which lost 3 bases and 3 bases, there was a span of 11 bases. Germline loops: CDR1 MNHNS, CDR2 SASEGT. CDR3 length equals 14 residues. The DNA of the CDR3 is TGTGCCAGCAGTGAGTACGGGAGCGACTATGGCTACACCTTC. It is translated as CASSEYGSDYGYTF.

The chain uses TRBV27 and TRBJ2-3, with no clear D. CDR1 is MNHEY and CDR2 is SMNVEV in the germline V gene (reference sequence). V was clipped by 3 bases and J by 6 bases, with 10 bases between them. The CDR3 loop spans 13 amino acids. In nucleotides, the CDR3 is TGTGCCAGCAGTTTCTATCGGTATGATACGCAGTATTTT. The encoded protein is CASSFYRYDTQYF.

The rearrangement links TRBV6-6 to TRBJ1-3; D gene ambiguous. CDR1 and CDR2 from the germline V gene are MNHNY and SVGAGI (reference sequence). V lost 6 bases and J lost 3, with 18 bases in between. This CDR3 region has 16 residues. DNA of the CDR3: TGTGCCAGCAGACAACTCAAGACGGGGAATGGAAACACCATATATTTT. Its translation is CASRQLKTGNGNTIYF.

V usage is TRBV4-2 and J usage is TRBJ2-2; the D is unclear. Looked up from germline, CDR1 is LGHNA and CDR2 is YNFKEQ. The CDR3 sequence is 16 residues long. Deletions cut 1 base from V and 0 bases from J, with 9 bases between. CDR3 in amino acids: CASSQVLLANTGELFF. CDR3 in DNA: TGTGCCAGCAGCCAAGTTTTACTGGCGAACACCGGGGAGCTGTTTTTT.

J is TRBJ2-3 and V is TRBV5-1; 8 bases agree with TRBD2. Trimming removed 2 bases from V and 4 bases from J; junction bases left unmatched: 6. The CDR3 consists of 15 residues. CDR1 and CDR2 from the germline V gene are SGHRS and YFSETQ. The CDR3 sequence: CASSLAGVVADTQYF. The CDR3 bases are TGCGCCAGCAGCTTAGCGGGGGTAGTCGCAGATACGCAGTATTTT.

Only a few counts were recorded for this clone. The chain carries TRBV19 and TRBJ2-7; tentatively, D is TRBD2 (5 bases). Germline V gene data show CDR1 as LNHDA and CDR2 as SQIVND (reference sequence). The V end lost 5 bases, the J end lost 1 base, and 12 bases lay between the germline ends. The length of the CDR3 is 14 residues. CDR3 in amino acids: CASSPSGISYEQYF. In DNA, the CDR3 is TGTGCCAGTAGTCCATCGGGGATTTCCTACGAGCAGTACTTC.

This chain joins TRBV5-1 and TRBJ1-1; TRBD1 is a possible D gene (6 bases). In germline, CDR1 is SGHRS, CDR2 YFSETQ. CDR3 size: 13 residues. The germline V and J ends were trimmed by 8 bases and 1 base, with 12 bases remaining between them. CDR3 loop: CASNTGSNTEAFF. The CDR3 DNA reads as TGCGCCAGTAATACAGGGTCGAACACTGAAGCTTTCTTT.

This clone came up once. The V gene is TRBV19, the J gene TRBJ2-7; D possibly corresponds to TRBD1 (5 bases). This CDR3 has 13 amino acids. Trimming cost V 3 bases and J 3 bases, with 9 bases left between them. Germline assignment: CDR1 LNHDA and CDR2 SQIVND (reference sequence). CDR3 bases: TGTGCCAGTAGTATCGATCAGGGCTACGAGCAGTACTTC. It is translated as CASSIDQGYEQYF.

V gene TRBV5-1 combines with J gene TRBJ1-5, with 10 bases aligning to TRBD1. Germline assignment: CDR1 SGHRS and CDR2 YFSETQ. J was trimmed by 3 bases and V by 0 bases; bases with no gene match: 3. This CDR3 is 16 amino acids long. CDR3 region: CASSLGDRGDNQPQHF. In nucleotides, the CDR3 is TGCGCCAGCAGCTTGGGGGACAGGGGAGACAATCAGCCCCAGCATTTT.

Notes on this clone: In this CDR3 the conserved last residue, phenylalanine or tryptophan, is missing, so a read error is likely. The chain combines TRBV6-5 with TRBJ2-7; D is uncertain. V gave up 2 bases and J gave up 0 bases, with 8 bases separating them. In germline, CDR1 is MNHEY, CDR2 SVGAGI. This CDR3 has 14 residues. CDR3 nucleotides: TGTGCCAGCAGTTACGGGCCGACCTCCTACGAGCAGTACCTC. This translates into CASSYGPTSYEQYL.

The chain employs TRBV2 and TRBJ2-2; 13 nucleotides agree with TRBD2. The CDR3 is 15 amino acids. Germline CDR1 reads SNHLY; CDR2 reads FYNNEI. The V gene end was trimmed by 7 bases and the J gene end by 7 bases; junction bases not matched to a gene: 6. The CDR3 sequence: CASTRLAGGVGELFF. CDR3 in DNA: TGTGCCAGCACTAGACTAGCGGGGGGTGTCGGGGAGCTGTTTTTT.

This chain connects TRBV5-5 to TRBJ2-7; TRBD1 matches 11 bases. In germline, CDR1 is SGHKS, CDR2 YYEKEE (reference sequence). V lost 4 bases, J lost 3 bases, and 6 bases stayed unmatched. This CDR3 has 15 residues. The CDR3 here is CASSVGTGGIYEQYF. In DNA form, the CDR3 reads TGTGCCAGCAGCGTAGGGACAGGGGGGATCTACGAGCAGTACTTC. Using reference TRBV5-5 and TRBJ2-7 for the parts outside the CDR3, the full variable domain is DAGVTQSPTHLIKTRGQQVTLRCSPISGHKSVSWYQQVLGQGPQFIFQYYEKEERGRGNFPDRFSARQFPNYSSELNVNALLLGDSALYLCASSVGTGGIYEQYFGPGTRLTVT.

This chain connects TRBV9 to TRBJ1-1; D is possibly TRBD1 (6 bases). V was shortened by 0 bases and J by 4 bases, with 13 bases between the two germline ends. The CDR3 extends over 15 amino acids. Germline loops: CDR1 SGDLS, CDR2 YYNGEE. Written as DNA, the CDR3 is TGTGCCAGCAGCGTAGACCCAGGGGCTGGCACTGAAGCTTTCTTT. Translated, it gives CASSVDPGAGTEAFF.

V usage is TRBV5-1 and J usage is TRBJ1-6; 8 bases align to TRBD1. Trimming cost V 0 bases and J 10 bases; bases outside gene matches: 9. Germline CDR1 SGHRS, CDR2 YFSETQ. The CDR3 contains 16 residues. The CDR3 loop is CASSLDGQGASSPLHF. In DNA form, the CDR3 reads TGCGCCAGCAGCTTGGATGGACAGGGAGCAAGCTCACCCCTCCACTTT. Using reference TRBV5-1 and TRBJ1-6 for the parts outside the CDR3, the full variable domain is KAGVTQTPRYLIKTRGQQVTLSCSPISGHRSVSWYQQTPGQGLQFLFEYFSETQRNKGNFPGRFSGRQFSNSRSEMNVSTLELGDSALYLCASSLDGQGASSPLHFGNGTRLTVT.

This CDR3 is CASSPLAGGRETQYF. As DNA, the CDR3 is TGTGCCAGCAGCCCCCTAGCGGGGGGGCGGGAGACCCAGTACTTC. The chain employs TRBV11-1 and TRBJ2-5; 12 nucleotides match TRBD2. Per germline, CDR1 SGHAT and CDR2 FQDESV (reference sequence). V shed 5 bases and J 5 bases; nucleotides not matched to a gene: 6. This CDR3 has 15 amino acids.

V gene TRBV20-1 combines with J gene TRBJ2-7, with no clear D. The length of the CDR3 is 10 residues. Trimming took off 6 bases at V and 1 base at J, with 4 bases between the two ends. From germline, CDR1 is DFQATT and CDR2 SNEGSKA (reference sequence). CDR3 bases: TGCAGTGCACATTCCTACGAGCAGTACTTC. This encodes CSAHSYEQYF.

The chain has TRBV6-5 and TRBJ2-3; TRBD1 agrees at 7 bases. This CDR3 region has 12 residues. The germline V gene has CDR1 MNHEY and CDR2 SVGAGI. With 2 bases clipped from V and 10 bases from J, the junction kept 3 bases outside the gene matches. CDR3 amino acids: CASSYEGAAQYF. The CDR3 region has the DNA TGTGCCAGCAGTTACGAGGGGGCGGCGCAGTATTTT.

This clone was observed a few times. This chain connects TRBV7-6 to TRBJ2-1; D may be TRBD2 (6 bases). The germline V gene encodes CDR1 SGHVS and CDR2 FNYEAQ. V lost 1 base to trimming and J lost 6 bases, with 16 bases between them. The CDR3 loop spans 16 amino acids. The CDR3 bases are TGTGCCAGCAGCTTAGACCCCACGCGGGGACGCAATGAGCAGTTCTTC. As protein: CASSLDPTRGRNEQFF.

A few counts support this clone. The chain is built from TRBV5-1 and TRBJ1-2, with 8 bases matching TRBD1. CDR1 is SGHRS, CDR2 YFSETQ, per germline. After removal of 4 bases from V and 8 bases from J, the junction contained 7 bases not matched to a gene. This CDR3 has 13 residues. In nucleotides, the CDR3 is TGCGCCAGCAGCCCGAGGACAGGGCGGGGCTACACCTTC. Translated, it gives CASSPRTGRGYTF.

V is TRBV30 and J is TRBJ1-2; D gene ambiguous. The V end lost 2 bases, the J end lost 0 bases, and 4 bases lay between the germline ends. The germline V gene has CDR1 GTSNPN and CDR2 SVGIG (reference sequence). The CDR3 spans 12 residues. In DNA, the CDR3 is TGTGCCTGGAGTACAGCTAACTATGGCTACACCTTC. The encoded protein is CAWSTANYGYTF.

V and J are TRBV19 and TRBJ2-2; D is undetermined. CDR3 length: 12 amino acids. V was trimmed by 6 bases and J by 3 bases, leaving 5 bases between them. Per germline, CDR1 LNHDA and CDR2 SQIVND (reference sequence). For the CDR3, the DNA is TGTGCCAGTAGCAGATACACCGGGGAGCTGTTTTTT. It specifies CASSRYTGELFF.

The chain uses TRBV28 and TRBJ2-7; 11 nucleotides line up with TRBD1. Germline trimming cut 5 bases from V and 12 bases from J; bases unmatched to any gene: 15. The CDR3 has 15 amino acids. Germline V gene sequence: CDR1 MDHEN, CDR2 SYDVKM. For the CDR3, the DNA is TGTGCCAGCAGTCATCCCGGGACAGGGGGACGCCCGCTGTACTTC. It specifies CASSHPGTGGRPLYF.

The rearrangement joins TRBV6-6 to TRBJ1-1; D call uncertain. V dropped 0 bases and J dropped 5 bases, with 7 bases sitting between them. The CDR3 is 13 residues long. The germline CDR1 and CDR2 sequences are MNHNY and SVGAGI (reference sequence). The CDR3 DNA sequence: TGTGCCAGCAGTTACTCAGAGGGTACTGAAGCTTTCTTT. This translates into CASSYSEGTEAFF.

This clone appeared a few times. The chain uses TRBV5-6 and TRBJ2-7; 10 bases align to TRBD1. Germline V gene sequence: CDR1 SGHDT, CDR2 YYEEEE. The trim removed 3 bases at V and 4 bases at J, leaving 4 bases unmatched. CDR3 length: 14 amino acids. CDR3: CASSSGTGVYEQYF. CDR3 sequence (DNA): TGTGCCAGCAGCTCCGGGACAGGGGTATACGAGCAGTACTTC.

This clone was observed a few times. The chain links TRBV30 to TRBJ1-2, with D maybe TRBD1 (6 bases). Trimming took off 5 bases at V and 13 bases at J, with 26 bases between the two ends. This CDR3 is 14 amino acids long. Germline CDR1 and CDR2: GTSNPN and SVGIG (reference sequence). As DNA, the CDR3 is TGTGCCTGGGGGCGTGGACAGTTTTTCAATGTTTTCACCTTC. Translating it yields CAWGRGQFFNVFTF.

This clone was observed a handful of times. Other DNA sequences in this specimen translate into the identical CDR3. The chain is built from TRBV6-4 and TRBJ1-4, with 7 bases fitting TRBD1. Looked up from germline, CDR1 is MRHNA and CDR2 is SNTAGT. V trimming: 6 bases; J trimming: 3 bases; junction bases outside the gene matches: 1. The CDR3 length is 13 residues. The CDR3 sequence: CASSGTANEKLFF. The CDR3 DNA sequence: TGTGCCAGCAGCGGGACAGCTAATGAAAAACTGTTTTTT.

As regards this clone: The limits of the CDR3 on the DNA are not certain, so only TCRdb's listed CDR3 is given. The genes are TRBV27 and TRBJ1-2. Inclusive of both ends, the CDR3 amounts to 15 amino acids. Looked up from germline, CDR1 is MNHEY and CDR2 is SMNVEV (reference sequence). The CDR3 protein is CASSSSGVGNYGYTF.

The chain carries TRBV27 and TRBJ2-5; the D gene is possibly TRBD1 (6 bases). The closer fit of TRBJ2-7 to the DNA end suggests the J call may be wrong. CDR3 length: 14 amino acids. Germline V lookup: CDR1 MNHEY, CDR2 SMNVEV (reference sequence). DNA of the CDR3: TGTGCCAGCAGTTCGCCAGGGGTCTCCTACGAGCAGTACTTC. Residues: CASSSPGVSYEQYF.

The genes are TRBV7-2 and TRBJ2-2; 11 bases are shared with TRBD1. CDR3 length: 18 residues. CDR1 and CDR2 from the germline V gene are SGHTA and FQGNSA. V shed 4 bases and J 5 bases; nucleotides not matched to a gene: 12. The DNA for the CDR3 is TGTGCCAGCAGCTCGAAAAGGGGCGGGACAGGGGGGACCGGGGAGCTGTTTTTT. Amino acids: CASSSKRGGTGGTGELFF.

The rearrangement joins TRBV10-3 to TRBJ2-5; a weak D match, TRBD2 (5 bases). V lost 10 bases and J 5 bases, leaving 17 bases between the germline ends. Germline V gene sequence: CDR1 ENHRY, CDR2 SYGVKD. The CDR3 is 13 amino acids. CDR3 nucleotide sequence: TGTGCCACCTCTAGGTCTTCGGGGGAGACCCAGTACTTC. Protein: CATSRSSGETQYF.